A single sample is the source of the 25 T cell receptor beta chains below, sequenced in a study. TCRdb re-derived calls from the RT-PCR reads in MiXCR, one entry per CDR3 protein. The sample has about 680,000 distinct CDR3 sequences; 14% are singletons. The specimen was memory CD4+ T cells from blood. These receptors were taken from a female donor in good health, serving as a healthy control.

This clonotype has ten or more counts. The CDR3, as DNA: TGTGCCAGCAGCCAACAGGGGGCTGGAGAAAAACTGTTTTTT. This sequence encodes CASSQQGAGEKLFF. The chain combines TRBV7-8 with TRBJ1-4; 9 bases are a match to TRBD1. CDR1 is SGHVS, CDR2 FQNEAQ, per germline. The J segment lost 8 bases and the V segment lost 5 bases, leaving 6 bases of the junction unmatched. The CDR3 is 14 amino acids.

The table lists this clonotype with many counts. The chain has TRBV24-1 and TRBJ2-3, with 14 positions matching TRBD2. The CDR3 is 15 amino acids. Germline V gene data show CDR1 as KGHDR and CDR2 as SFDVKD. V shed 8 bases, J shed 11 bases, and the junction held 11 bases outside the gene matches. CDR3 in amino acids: CATTGTSGRLPQQYF. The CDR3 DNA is TGTGCCACCACCGGGACTAGCGGGAGATTGCCCCAGCAGTATTTT.

This chain's CDR3 is CASSASRTSGETDTQYF. CDR3 nucleotides: TGTGCCAGCAGCGCCTCGAGGACTAGCGGGGAGACAGATACGCAGTATTTT. This rearrangement joins TRBV9 to TRBJ2-3; 12 nucleotides align to TRBD2. Per germline, CDR1 SGDLS and CDR2 YYNGEE. CDR3 length equals 17 residues. The V segment lost 3 bases and the J segment 3 bases; nucleotides outside the gene matches: 8.

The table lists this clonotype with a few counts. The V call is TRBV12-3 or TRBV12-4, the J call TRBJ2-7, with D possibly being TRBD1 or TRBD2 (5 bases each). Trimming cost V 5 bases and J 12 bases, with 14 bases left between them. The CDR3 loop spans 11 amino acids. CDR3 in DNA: TGTGCCAGCAGTCGGGGCCAGTCGAGGTACTTC. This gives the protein CASSRGQSRYF.

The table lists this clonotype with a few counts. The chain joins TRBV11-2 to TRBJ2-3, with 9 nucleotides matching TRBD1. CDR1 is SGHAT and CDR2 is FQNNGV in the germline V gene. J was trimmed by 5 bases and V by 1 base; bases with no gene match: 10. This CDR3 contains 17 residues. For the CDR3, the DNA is TGTGCCAGCAGCTTAGGAGCCTACGGGACAGGGCAAGATACGCAGTATTTT. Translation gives CASSLGAYGTGQDTQYF.

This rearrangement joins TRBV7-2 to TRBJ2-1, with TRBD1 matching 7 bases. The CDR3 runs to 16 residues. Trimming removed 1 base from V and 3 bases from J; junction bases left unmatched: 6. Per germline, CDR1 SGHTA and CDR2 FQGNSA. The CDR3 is CASSLVRDRDYNEQFF. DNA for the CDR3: TGTGCCAGCAGCTTAGTCCGGGACAGAGACTACAATGAGCAGTTCTTC.

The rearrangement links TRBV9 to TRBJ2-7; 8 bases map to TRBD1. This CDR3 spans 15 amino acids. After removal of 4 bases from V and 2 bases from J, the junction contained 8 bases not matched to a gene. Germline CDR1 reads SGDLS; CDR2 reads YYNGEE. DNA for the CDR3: TGTGCCAGCAGCCCCCCCGGGACAGGCCCCTACGAGCAGTACTTC. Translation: CASSPPGTGPYEQYF.

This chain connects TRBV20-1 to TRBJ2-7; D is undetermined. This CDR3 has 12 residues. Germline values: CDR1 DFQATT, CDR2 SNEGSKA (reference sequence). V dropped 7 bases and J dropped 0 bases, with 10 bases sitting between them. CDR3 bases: TGCAGTGTCCCGGTCGACTCCTACGAGCAGTACTTC. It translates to CSVPVDSYEQYF.

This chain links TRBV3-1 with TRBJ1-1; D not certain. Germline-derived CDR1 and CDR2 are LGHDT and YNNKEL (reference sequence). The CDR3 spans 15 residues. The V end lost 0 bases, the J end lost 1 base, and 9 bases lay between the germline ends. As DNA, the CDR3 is TGTGCCAGCAGCCAAGATAATAAGGGGAACACTGAAGCTTTCTTT. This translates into CASSQDNKGNTEAFF.

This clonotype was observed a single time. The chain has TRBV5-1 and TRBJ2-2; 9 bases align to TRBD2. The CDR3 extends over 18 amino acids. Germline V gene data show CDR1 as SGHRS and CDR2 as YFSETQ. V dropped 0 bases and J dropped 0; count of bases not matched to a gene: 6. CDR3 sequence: CASSLVGSGGPNTGELFF. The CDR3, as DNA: TGCGCCAGCAGCTTGGTCGGTAGCGGGGGACCGAACACCGGGGAGCTGTTTTTT.

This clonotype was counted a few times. The CDR3 reads CASRTGTESEKLFF. CDR3 DNA: TGCGCCAGCAGGACCGGGACAGAGAGTGAAAAACTGTTTTTT. The chain combines TRBV5-1 with TRBJ1-4; 7 bases are a match to TRBD1. The junction had 8 bases not matched to a gene; V was cut back by 5 bases and J by 7 bases. The CDR3 extends over 14 amino acids. In germline, CDR1 is SGHRS, CDR2 YFSETQ. Filled out from reference TRBV5-1 and TRBJ1-4, the complete variable domain reads KAGVTQTPRYLIKTRGQQVTLSCSPISGHRSVSWYQQTPGQGLQFLFEYFSETQRNKGNFPGRFSGRQFSNSRSEMNVSTLELGDSALYLCASRTGTESEKLFFGSGTQLSVL.

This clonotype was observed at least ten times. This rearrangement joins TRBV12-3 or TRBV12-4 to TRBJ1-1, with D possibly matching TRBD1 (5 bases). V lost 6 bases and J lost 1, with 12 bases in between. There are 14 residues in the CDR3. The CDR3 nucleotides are TGTGCCAGCAGCCCTCAGCAGGGGAACACTGAAGCTTTCTTT. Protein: CASSPQQGNTEAFF.

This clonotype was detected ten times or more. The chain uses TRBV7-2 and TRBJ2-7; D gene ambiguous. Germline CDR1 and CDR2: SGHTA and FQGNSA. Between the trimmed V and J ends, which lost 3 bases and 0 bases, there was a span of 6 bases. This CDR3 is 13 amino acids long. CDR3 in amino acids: CASSFPSSYEQYF. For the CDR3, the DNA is TGTGCCAGCAGCTTTCCGAGCTCCTACGAGCAGTACTTC.

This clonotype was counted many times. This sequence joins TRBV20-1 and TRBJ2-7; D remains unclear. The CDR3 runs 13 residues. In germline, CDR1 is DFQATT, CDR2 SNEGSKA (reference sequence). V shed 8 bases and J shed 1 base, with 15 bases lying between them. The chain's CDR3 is CSLPGPPSYEQYF. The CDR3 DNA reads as TGCAGTTTACCCGGACCCCCTTCCTACGAGCAGTACTTC.

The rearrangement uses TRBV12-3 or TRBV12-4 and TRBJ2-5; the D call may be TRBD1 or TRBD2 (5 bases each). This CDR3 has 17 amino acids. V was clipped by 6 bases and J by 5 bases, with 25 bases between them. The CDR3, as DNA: TGTGCCAGCAGGCCGACCGGGGCCCCTAAGGGTCTGGAGACCCAGTACTTC. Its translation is CASRPTGAPKGLETQYF.

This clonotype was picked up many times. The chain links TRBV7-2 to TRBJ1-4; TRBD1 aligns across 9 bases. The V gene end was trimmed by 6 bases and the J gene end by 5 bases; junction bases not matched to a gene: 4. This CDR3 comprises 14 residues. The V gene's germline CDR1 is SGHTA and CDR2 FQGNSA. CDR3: CASRMDRGNEKLFF. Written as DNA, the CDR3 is TGTGCCAGCAGGATGGACAGGGGAAATGAAAAACTGTTTTTT.

Here the CDR3 reads CASSSHQPGANVLTF. The CDR3, as DNA: TGTGCCAGCAGCTCTCATCAACCTGGGGCCAACGTCCTGACTTTC. This sequence joins TRBV7-2 and TRBJ2-6; D call uncertain. Trimming shortened V by 4 bases and J by 2 bases, and 9 bases separated the two germline ends. The CDR3 spans 15 residues. Germline CDR1 reads SGHTA; CDR2 reads FQGNSA.

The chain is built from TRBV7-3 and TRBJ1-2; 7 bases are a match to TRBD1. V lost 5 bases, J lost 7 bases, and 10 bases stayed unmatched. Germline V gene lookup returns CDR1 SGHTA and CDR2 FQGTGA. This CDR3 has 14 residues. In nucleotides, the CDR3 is TGTGCCAGCAGCCCGGGGGACAGCTCGAGTGGCTACACCTTC. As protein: CASSPGDSSSGYTF.

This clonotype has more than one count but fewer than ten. The CDR3 bases are TGTGCCAGCAGCTTGTGGCGGTTGAACACTGAAGCTTTCTTT. Its translation: CASSLWRLNTEAFF. This sequence joins TRBV5-8 and TRBJ1-1; D unresolved. The germline CDR1 and CDR2 sequences are SGHTS and YDEGEE. Trimming shortened V by 1 base and J by 0 bases, and 7 bases separated the two germline ends. CDR3 length: 14 amino acids.

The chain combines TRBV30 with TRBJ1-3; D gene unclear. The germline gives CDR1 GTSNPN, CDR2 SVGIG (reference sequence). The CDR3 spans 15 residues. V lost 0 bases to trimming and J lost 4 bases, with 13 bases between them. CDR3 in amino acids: CAWSVRPIAGNTIYF. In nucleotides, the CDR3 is TGTGCCTGGAGTGTACGGCCGATCGCAGGAAACACCATATATTTT.

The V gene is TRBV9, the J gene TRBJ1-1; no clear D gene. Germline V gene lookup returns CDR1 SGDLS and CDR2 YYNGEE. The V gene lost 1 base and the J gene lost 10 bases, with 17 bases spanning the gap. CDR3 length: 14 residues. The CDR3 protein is CASSVIPGGEVAFF. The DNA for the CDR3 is TGTGCCAGCAGCGTAATCCCAGGCGGTGAGGTAGCTTTCTTT.

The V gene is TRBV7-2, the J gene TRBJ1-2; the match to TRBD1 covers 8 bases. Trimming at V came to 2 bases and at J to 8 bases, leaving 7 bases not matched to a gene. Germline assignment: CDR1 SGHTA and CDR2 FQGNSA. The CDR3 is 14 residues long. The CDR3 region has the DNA TGTGCCAGCAGCTTAAAGACAGGGGCTTGGGGCTACACCTTC. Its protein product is CASSLKTGAWGYTF.

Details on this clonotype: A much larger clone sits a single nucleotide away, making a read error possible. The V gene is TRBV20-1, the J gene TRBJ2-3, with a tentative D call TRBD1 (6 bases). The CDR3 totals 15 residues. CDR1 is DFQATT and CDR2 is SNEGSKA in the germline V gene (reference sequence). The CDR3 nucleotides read TGCAGTGCTAGACCTCGACAGGCAAGCACAGATAAGCAGTATTTT. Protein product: CSARPRQASTDKQYF.

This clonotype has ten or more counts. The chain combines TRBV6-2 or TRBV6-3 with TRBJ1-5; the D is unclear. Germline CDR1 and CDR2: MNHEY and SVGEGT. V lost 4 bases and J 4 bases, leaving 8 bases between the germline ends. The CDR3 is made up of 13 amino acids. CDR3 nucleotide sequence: TGTGCCAGCAGTTGGATACTGAATCAGCCCCAGCATTTT. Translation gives CASSWILNQPQHF.

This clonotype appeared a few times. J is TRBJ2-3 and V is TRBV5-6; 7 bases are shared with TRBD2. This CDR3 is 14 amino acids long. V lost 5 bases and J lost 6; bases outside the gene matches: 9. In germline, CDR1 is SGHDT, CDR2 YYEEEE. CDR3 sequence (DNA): TGTGCCAGCAGTAGCGGGCGGGGTTGGGATACGCAGTATTTT. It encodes CASSSGRGWDTQYF.